The rows below give T cell receptor beta chains drawn from one sample of a study of shared clonotypes between healthy human individuals. Method: immunoSEQ multiplex PCR; TCRdb's copy keeps in-frame clones and lacks some. This sample has about 490,000 clones, with around 78% found just once. Sequenced: PBMCs. The receptor source for this set is a woman in her 40s in good health. Some clones in this sample may be carry-over from other donors' samples. Both conserved end residues are part of each CDR3. Clone size, where shown, is once, few, many, or a class for clones that have expanded.

>TRBV5-1|NA|TRBJ1-2|13
CASTKQEGYGYTF
>TRBV14|NA|TRBJ2-5|13
CASSNEPHGPQYF
>TRBV4-1|NA|TRBJ2-5|15
CASSQGTPAGETQYF
>TRBV9|NA|TRBJ2-1|14
CASSPTGVGNEQFF
>TRBV4-3|NA|TRBJ2-2|16
CASSPRSILNTGELFF
>TRBV19|NA|TRBJ2-1|16
CASSIEASAAYNEQFF
>TRBV9|NA|TRBJ2-7|16
CASARSGTSGYYEQYF
>TRBV10-3|NA|TRBJ2-1|19
CAISESQTPTGAIHNEQFF
>TRBV29-1|NA|TRBJ2-7|15
CSAVGRGLGTYEQYF
>TRBV4-2|NA|TRBJ2-7|15
CASSQDRQGGYEQYF
>TRBV11-2|NA|TRBJ1-6|17
CASSSKDRGRGNSPLHF
>TRBV21-1|NA|TRBJ2-2|16
CASSTPGTDNTGELFF
>TRBV4-3|NA|TRBJ2-3|16
CASSQGGGRATDTQYF
>TRBV11-2|NA|TRBJ1-2|15
CASSLLVSGSGGYTF
>TRBV4-1|once|TRBJ2-7|15
CASSQGIYRAYEQYF
>TRBV5-6|NA|TRBJ2-1|16
CASSLGREATLNEQFF